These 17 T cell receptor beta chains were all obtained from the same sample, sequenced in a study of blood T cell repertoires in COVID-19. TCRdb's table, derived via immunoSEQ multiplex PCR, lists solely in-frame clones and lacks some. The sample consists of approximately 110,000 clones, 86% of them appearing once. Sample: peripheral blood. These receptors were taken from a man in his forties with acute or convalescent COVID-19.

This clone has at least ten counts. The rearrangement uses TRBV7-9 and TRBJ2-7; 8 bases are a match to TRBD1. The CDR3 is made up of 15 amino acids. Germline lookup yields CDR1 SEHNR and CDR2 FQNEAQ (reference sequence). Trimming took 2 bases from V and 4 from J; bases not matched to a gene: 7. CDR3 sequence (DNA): TGTGCCAGCAGCTTACTCGGGACAGGACTGTACGAGCAGTACTTC. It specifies CASSLLGTGLYEQYF.

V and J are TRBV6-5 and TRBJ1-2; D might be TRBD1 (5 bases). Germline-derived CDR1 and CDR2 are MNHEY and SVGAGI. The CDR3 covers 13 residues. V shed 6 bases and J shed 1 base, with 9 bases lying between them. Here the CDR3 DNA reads TGTGCCAGCAGGATTGACAGTAACTATGGCTACACCTTC. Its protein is CASRIDSNYGYTF.

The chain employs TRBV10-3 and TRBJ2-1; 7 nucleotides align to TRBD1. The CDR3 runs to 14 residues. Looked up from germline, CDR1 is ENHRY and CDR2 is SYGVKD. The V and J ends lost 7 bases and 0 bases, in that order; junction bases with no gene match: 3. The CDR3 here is CAIKGDSSYNEQFF. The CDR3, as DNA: TGTGCCATCAAAGGGGACAGCTCCTACAATGAGCAGTTCTTC.

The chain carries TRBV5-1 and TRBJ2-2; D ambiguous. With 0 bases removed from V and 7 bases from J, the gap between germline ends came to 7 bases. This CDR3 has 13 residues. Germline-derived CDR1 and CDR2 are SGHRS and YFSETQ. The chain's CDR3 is CASSLVQIGELFF. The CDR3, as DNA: TGCGCCAGCAGCTTGGTACAGATCGGGGAGCTGTTTTTT. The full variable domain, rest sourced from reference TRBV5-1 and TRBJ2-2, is KAGVTQTPRYLIKTRGQQVTLSCSPISGHRSVSWYQQTPGQGLQFLFEYFSETQRNKGNFPGRFSGRQFSNSRSEMNVSTLELGDSALYLCASSLVQIGELFFGEGSRLTVL.

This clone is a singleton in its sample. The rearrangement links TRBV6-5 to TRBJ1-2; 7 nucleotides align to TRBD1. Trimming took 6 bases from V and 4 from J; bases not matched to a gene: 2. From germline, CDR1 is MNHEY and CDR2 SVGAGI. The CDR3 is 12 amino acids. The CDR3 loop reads CASRGTAYGYTF. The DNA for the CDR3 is TGTGCCAGCAGAGGGACAGCCTATGGCTACACCTTC.

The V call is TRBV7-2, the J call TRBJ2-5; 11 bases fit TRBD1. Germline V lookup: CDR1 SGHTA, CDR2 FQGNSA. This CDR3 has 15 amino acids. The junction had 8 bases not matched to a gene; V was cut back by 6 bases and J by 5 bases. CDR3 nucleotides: TGTGCCAGCAGACCCGGACAGGGGGCCCGGGAGACCCAGTACTTC. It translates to CASRPGQGARETQYF.

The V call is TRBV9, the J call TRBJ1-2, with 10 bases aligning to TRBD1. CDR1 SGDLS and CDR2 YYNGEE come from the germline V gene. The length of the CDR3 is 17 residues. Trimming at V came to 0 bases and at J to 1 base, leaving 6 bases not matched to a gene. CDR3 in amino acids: CASSVVDRGVFNYGYTF. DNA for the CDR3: TGTGCCAGCAGCGTAGTGGACAGGGGGGTTTTTAACTATGGCTACACCTTC.

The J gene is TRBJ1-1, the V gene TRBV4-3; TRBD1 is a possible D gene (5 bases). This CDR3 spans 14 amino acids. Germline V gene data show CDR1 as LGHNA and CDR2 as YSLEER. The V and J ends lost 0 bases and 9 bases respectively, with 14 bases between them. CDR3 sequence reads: CASSQDRGGLQAFF. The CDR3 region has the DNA TGCGCCAGCAGCCAAGATCGGGGGGGACTACAAGCTTTCTTT.

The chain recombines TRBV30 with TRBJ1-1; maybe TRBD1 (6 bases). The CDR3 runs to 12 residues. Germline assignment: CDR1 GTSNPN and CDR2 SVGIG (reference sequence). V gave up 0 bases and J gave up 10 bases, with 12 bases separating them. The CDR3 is CAWSVGGPGAFF. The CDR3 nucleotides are TGTGCCTGGAGTGTCGGGGGGCCGGGAGCTTTCTTT.

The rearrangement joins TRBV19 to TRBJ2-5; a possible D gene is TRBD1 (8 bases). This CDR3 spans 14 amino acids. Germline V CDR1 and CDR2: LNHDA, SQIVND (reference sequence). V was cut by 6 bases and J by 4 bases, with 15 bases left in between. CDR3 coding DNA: TGTGCCAGTAGCAATACAGGGGGGGGAGAGACCCAGTACTTC. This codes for CASSNTGGGETQYF.

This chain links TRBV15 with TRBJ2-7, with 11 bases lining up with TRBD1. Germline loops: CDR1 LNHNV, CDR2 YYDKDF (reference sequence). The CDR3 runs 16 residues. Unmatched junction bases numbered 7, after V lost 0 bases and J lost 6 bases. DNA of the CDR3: TGTGCCACCAGCAGAGATCACGGGACAGGGGGTCGCGAGCAGTACTTC. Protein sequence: CATSRDHGTGGREQYF.

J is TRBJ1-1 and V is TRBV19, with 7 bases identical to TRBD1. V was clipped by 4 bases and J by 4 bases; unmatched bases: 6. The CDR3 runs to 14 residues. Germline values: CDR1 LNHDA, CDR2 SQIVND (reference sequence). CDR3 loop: CASSRETGSTEAFF. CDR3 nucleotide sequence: TGTGCCAGTAGTAGAGAGACAGGGAGCACTGAAGCTTTCTTT. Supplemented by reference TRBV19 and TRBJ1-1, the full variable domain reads DGGITQSPKYLFRKEGQNVTLSCEQNLNHDAMYWYRQDPGQGLRLIYYSQIVNDFQKGDIAEGYSVSREKKESFPLTVTSAQKNPTAFYLCASSRETGSTEAFFGQGTRLTVV.

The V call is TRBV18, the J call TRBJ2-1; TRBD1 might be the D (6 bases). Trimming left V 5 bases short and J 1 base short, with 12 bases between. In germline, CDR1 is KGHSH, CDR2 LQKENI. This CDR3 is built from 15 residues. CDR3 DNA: TGTGCCAGCTCATTTGACAGGCCTTCCTACAATGAGCAGTTCTTC. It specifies CASSFDRPSYNEQFF.

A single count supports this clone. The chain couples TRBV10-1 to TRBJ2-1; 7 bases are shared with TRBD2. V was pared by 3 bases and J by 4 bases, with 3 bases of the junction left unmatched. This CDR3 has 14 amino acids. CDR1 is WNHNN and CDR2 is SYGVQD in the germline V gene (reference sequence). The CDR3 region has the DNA TGCGCCAGCAGTGATGCGGGGGTTTACAATGAGCAGTTCTTC. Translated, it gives CASSDAGVYNEQFF.

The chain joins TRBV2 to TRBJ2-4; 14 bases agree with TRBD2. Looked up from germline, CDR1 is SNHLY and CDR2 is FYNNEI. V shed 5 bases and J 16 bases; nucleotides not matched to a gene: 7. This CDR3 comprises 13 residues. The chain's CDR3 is CASSYSGTSGGYF. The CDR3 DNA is TGTGCCAGCAGTTACTCCGGGACTAGCGGGGGCTACTTC.

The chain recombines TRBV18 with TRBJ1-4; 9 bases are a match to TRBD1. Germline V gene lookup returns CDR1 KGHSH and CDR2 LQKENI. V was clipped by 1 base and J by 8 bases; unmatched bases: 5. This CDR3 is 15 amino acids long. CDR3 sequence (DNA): TGTGCCAGCTCACCACGAACAGGGGGCGACGAAAAACTGTTTTTT. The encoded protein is CASSPRTGGDEKLFF. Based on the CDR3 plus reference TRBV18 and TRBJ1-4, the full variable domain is NAGVMQNPRHLVRRRGQEARLRCSPMKGHSHVYWYRQLPEEGLKFMVYLQKENIIDESGMPKERFSAEFPKEGPSILRIQQVVRGDSAAYFCASSPRTGGDEKLFFGSGTQLSVL.

CDR3 residues: CASSSSGSGTGELFF. The DNA for the CDR3 is TGTGCCAGCAGCTCTAGCGGGAGCGGTACCGGGGAGCTGTTTTTT. V gene TRBV6-4 combines with J gene TRBJ2-2; 10 bases line up with TRBD2. The CDR3 is made up of 15 amino acids. Germline V gives CDR1 MRHNA, CDR2 SNTAGT. The V gene end was trimmed by 6 bases and the J gene end by 5 bases; junction bases not matched to a gene: 6.